This entry is about one T cell receptor beta chain. This record comes from a study of blood T cell repertoires in COVID-19. Study-wide background: The United States, Italy and Spain were the sources of the acute and convalescent COVID-19 samples.

Generated by immunoSEQ multiplex PCR, the TCRdb table keeps only in-frame clones and is missing some. The data hold hundreds of thousands of clones, with around nine tenths observed a single time. The CDR3 totals 17 residues. Per the germline V gene, CDR1 is SGHAT and CDR2 is FQNNGV. V lost 3 bases and J lost 4, with 18 bases in between. The specimen was peripheral blood. The clonotype originates from a man aged 70-80 years with acute or convalescent COVID-19. The rearrangement uses TRBV11-2 and TRBJ2-2; TRBD1 might be the D (5 bases). This CDR3 is CASSFYFPFGATGELFF. Written as DNA, the CDR3 is TGTGCCAGCAGCTTTTATTTCCCCTTTGGGGCCACCGGGGAGCTGTTTTTT.